This T cell receptor beta chain was obtained from a study of T cell responses to AZD1222 COVID-19 vaccine. Findings of the study overall: Seropositivity was recorded at baseline in only a handful of AZD1222 recipients. Among vaccine-associated CD4 TCRs, coverage spanned spike, with dominance at 160-218 and 743-854. Unmutated variant regions reportedly attract nearly half of all spike-specific TCRs.

In the case of this clone: The antigen is not known.

Generated by immunoSEQ multiplex PCR, the TCRdb table keeps only in-frame clones and is missing some. The sample has approximately 180,000 clones, approximately 90% seen once. The sequencing here drew on peripheral blood, taken 28 days after the second dose of the MenACWY control vaccine. This receptor was obtained from an adult who received the MenACWY meningococcal vaccine as a control.

DNA of the CDR3: TGTGCCAGCAGCTGGAGGACAGGGGCCGCAACTAATGAAAAACTGTTTTTT. The encoded protein is CASSWRTGAATNEKLFF. The chain recombines TRBV5-4 with TRBJ1-4; the match to TRBD1 covers 9 bases. The V segment lost 3 bases and the J segment 0 bases; nucleotides outside the gene matches: 6. Germline CDR1 and CDR2: SGHNT and YYREEE (reference sequence). CDR3 size: 17 residues.